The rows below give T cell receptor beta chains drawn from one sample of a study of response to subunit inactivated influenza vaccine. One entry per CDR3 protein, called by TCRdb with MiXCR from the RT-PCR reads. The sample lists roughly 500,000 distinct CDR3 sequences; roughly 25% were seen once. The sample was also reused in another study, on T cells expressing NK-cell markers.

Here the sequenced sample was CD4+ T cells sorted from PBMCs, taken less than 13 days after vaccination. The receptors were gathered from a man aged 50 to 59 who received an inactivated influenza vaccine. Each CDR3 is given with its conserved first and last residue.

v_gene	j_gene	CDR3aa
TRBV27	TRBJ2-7	CASRPGHSYEQYF
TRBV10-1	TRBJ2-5	CASSSRLGLLNGTQYF
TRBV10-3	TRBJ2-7	CAISESASGRYEQYF
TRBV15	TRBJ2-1	CATSRAGTEYNEQFF
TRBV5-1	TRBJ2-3	CASRVSDTQYF
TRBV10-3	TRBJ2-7	CAISESSGGSYEQYF
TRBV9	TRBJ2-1	CASSVGTETYNEQFF
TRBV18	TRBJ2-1	CASSPPTGINEQFF
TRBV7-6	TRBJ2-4	CASSLEASKGAIQYF
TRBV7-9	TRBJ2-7	CASKPFVGTGGAEQYF
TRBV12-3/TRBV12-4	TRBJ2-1	CASTTGGKGHEQFF
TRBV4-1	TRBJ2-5	CASSHGARTETQYF